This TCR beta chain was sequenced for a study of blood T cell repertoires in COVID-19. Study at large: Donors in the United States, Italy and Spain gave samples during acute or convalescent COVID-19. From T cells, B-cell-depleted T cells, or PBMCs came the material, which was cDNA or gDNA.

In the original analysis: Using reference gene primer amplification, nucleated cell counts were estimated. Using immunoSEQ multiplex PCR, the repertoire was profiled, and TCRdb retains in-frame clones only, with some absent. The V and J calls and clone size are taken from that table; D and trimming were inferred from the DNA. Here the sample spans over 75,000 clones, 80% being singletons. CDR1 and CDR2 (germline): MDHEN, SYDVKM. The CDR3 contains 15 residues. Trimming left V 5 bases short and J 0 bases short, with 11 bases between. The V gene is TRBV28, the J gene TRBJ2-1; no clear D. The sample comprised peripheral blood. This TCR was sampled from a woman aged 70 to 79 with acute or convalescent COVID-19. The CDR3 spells CASSELRLSYNEQFF. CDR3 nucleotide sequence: TGTGCCAGCAGTGAGCTTCGCCTCTCCTACAATGAGCAGTTCTTC. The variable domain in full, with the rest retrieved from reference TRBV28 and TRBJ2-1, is DVKVTQSSRYLVKRTGEKVFLECVQDMDHENMFWYRQDPGLGLRLIYFSYDVKMKEKGDIPEGYSVSREKKERFSLILESASTNQTSMYLCASSELRLSYNEQFFGPGTRLTVL.